This T cell receptor (beta chain) was found in a study of regulatory T cells in long-lasting Graves disease. Findings of the study overall: Graves' patients with persistent disease showed TCR diversity lower than patients newly diagnosed. Fewer public clonotypes were shared by new patients (around 990) than by persistent patients (2,741). Study was limited to peripheral blood, excluding thyroid tissue.

HTBI primers from iRepertoire and Arm-PCR of CDR3 regions yielded the TCR beta libraries. TCRdb analysed the multiplex PCR reads with MiXCR anew, one entry per CDR3 protein. Among some 340,000 distinct CDR3 sequences, about 23% were seen once, and the ten largest hold around 30%. Noted time point: persistent/refractory GD, antithyroid drugs over 5 years with positive TRAb. TCR sequences were obtained from RNA taken from PBMCs. This clonotype came up a few times. Its cognate antigen is unknown. The origin of this receptor is a woman between 40 and 55 years old with Graves disease. Sequences were derived from peripheral blood mononuclear cells (PBMCs), sampled when the disease was refractory, from a patient treated with antithyroid drugs.

CDR3 sequence: CASRQSSGNTIYF. The CDR3 nucleotides are TGTGCCAGCAGACAGAGCTCTGGAAACACCATATATTTT. This chain links TRBV2 with TRBJ1-3; D gene unclear. Germline CDR1 is SNHLY and CDR2 is FYNNEI. The length of the CDR3 is 13 residues. V was cut by 6 bases and J by 0 bases, with 6 bases left in between.